The 8 T cell receptor beta chains in this list originate from one sample, sequenced in a study of control samples from healthy donors and cancer patients (dated by TCRdb to 2020 to 2021). The receptor library was made with the immunoSEQ multiplex PCR assay. The immuneACCESS repertoire file appears here via TCRdb, limited to in-frame rearrangements. These files lack a portion of the clones; in checked studies, under half of the deficit traces to unresolved V genes, and the cause of the others is not known. Recorded for this sample are about 150,000 clones; under 95% of them occurred a single time. Under 7% of the sample rests with the top ten. The sample comprised blood. The receptor set was obtained from a man between 18 and 29 years old in good health.

The chain recombines TRBV11-2 with TRBJ2-1, with D possibly TRBD1 on 5 matching bases. Trimming stripped 4 bases from V and 0 bases from J, with 13 bases between. Germline CDR1 SGHAT, CDR2 FQNNGV. The CDR3 consists of 16 residues. The CDR3 spells CASSSLQGSSYNEQFF. The CDR3 region has the DNA TGTGCCAGCAGCTCCCTTCAGGGTAGCTCCTACAATGAGCAGTTCTTC. Using reference TRBV11-2 and TRBJ2-1 for the parts outside the CDR3, the full variable domain is EAGVAQSPRYKIIEKRQSVAFWCNPISGHATLYWYQQILGQGPKLLIQFQNNGVVDDSQLPKDRFSAERLKGVDSTLKIQPAKLEDSAVYLCASSSLQGSSYNEQFFGPGTRLTVL.

The genes are TRBV7-2 and TRBJ1-2; D remains ambiguous. V lost 5 bases and J 2 bases, leaving 9 bases between the germline ends. CDR3 length: 13 residues. Germline V gives CDR1 SGHTA, CDR2 FQGNSA. In DNA, the CDR3 is TGTGCCAGCAGCATACAGTACAACTATGGCTACACCTTC. Its protein is CASSIQYNYGYTF.

V gene TRBV19 combines with J gene TRBJ2-5, with D possibly being TRBD1 or TRBD2 (6 bases each). Trimming stripped 2 bases from V and 4 bases from J, with 8 bases between. The CDR3 runs to 13 residues. Germline V lookup: CDR1 LNHDA, CDR2 SQIVND (reference sequence). The DNA of the CDR3 is TGTGCCAGTAGTATACGGGGGCCAGAGACCCAGTACTTC. The encoded protein is CASSIRGPETQYF.

This CDR3 reads CASSLRGRAETEAFF. CDR3 bases: TGTGCCAGCAGCTTACGAGGCAGGGCGGAGACTGAAGCTTTCTTT. The V gene is TRBV7-2, the J gene TRBJ1-1, with a tentative D call TRBD1 (5 bases). Trimming cost V 2 bases and J 5 bases, with 15 bases left between them. This CDR3 is built from 15 residues. Germline CDR1 reads SGHTA; CDR2 reads FQGNSA.

The CDR3 region has the DNA TGTGCCAGCAACCTTAAGGAAGCCGGGGAGACCCAGTACTTC. It codes for CASNLKEAGETQYF. The V call is TRBV2, the J call TRBJ2-5; D unresolved. The CDR3 runs 14 residues. Germline-derived CDR1 and CDR2 are SNHLY and FYNNEI. V shed 7 bases and J shed 5 bases, with 17 bases lying between them.

V and J are TRBV19 and TRBJ1-1; D not certain. Deletions cut 4 bases from V and 2 bases from J, with 11 bases between. CDR3 length: 14 residues. Germline CDR1 and CDR2: LNHDA and SQIVND (reference sequence). CDR3 sequence reads: CASSTGGRNTEAFF. The CDR3 nucleotides read TGTGCCAGTAGTACAGGTGGGCGAAACACTGAAGCTTTCTTT.

The chain recombines TRBV3-1 (or the pseudogene TRBV3-2) with TRBJ2-3; tentative D call: TRBD1 (5 bases). The V end lost 1 base, the J end lost 5 bases, and 13 bases lay between the germline ends. This CDR3 has 15 amino acids. The germline CDR1 and CDR2 sequences are LGHDT and YNNKEL (reference sequence). The CDR3 DNA reads TGTGCCAGCAGCCAAGGTCCAGTTCAGGGAGATACGCAGTATTTT. It translates to CASSQGPVQGDTQYF.

The rearrangement joins TRBV4-3 to TRBJ2-5; 8 positions agree with TRBD1. The V gene's germline CDR1 is LGHNA and CDR2 YSLEER. The J segment lost 5 bases and the V segment lost 0 bases, leaving 8 bases of the junction unmatched. This CDR3 has 16 residues. CDR3 region: CASSQDYDRGRETQYF. The CDR3 nucleotides are TGCGCCAGCAGCCAAGATTACGACAGGGGACGGGAGACCCAGTACTTC.